Listed below are T cell receptor beta chains from one sample, sequenced in a study of cytotoxic CD8 clonotypes in ibrutinib-treated CLL. The protocol was immunoSEQ multiplex PCR, while the TCRdb copy is restricted to in-frame clones and leaves out a portion. The sample lists 140,000 or so clones, approximately 80% occurring once. The input for sequencing was PBMCs, taken after 12 months of ibrutinib treatment. Receptors were obtained from a human donor with chronic lymphocytic leukemia. CDR3s include the opening cysteine and the closing phenylalanine or tryptophan. D genes are given only for firm matches. Clone size appears in some rows only: once, few, many, or a class for an expanded clone.

V: TRBV6-1
J: TRBJ2-3
D: .
size: .
DNA: TGTGCCAGCAGTGAATGGGACACCAAGGACACAGATACGCAGTATTTT
CDR3: CASSEWDTKDTDTQYF

V: TRBV4-3
J: TRBJ2-4
D: .
size: .
DNA: TGCGCCAGCAGCCAAGATACAGTAAAAAACATTCAGTACTTC
CDR3: CASSQDTVKNIQYF

V: TRBV30
J: TRBJ1-4
D: .
size: .
DNA: TGTGCCTTAAGGGGGGATACTAATGAAAAACTGTTTTTT
CDR3: CALRGDTNEKLFF

V: TRBV7-2
J: TRBJ2-3
D: TRBD1
size: .
DNA: TGTGCCAGCAGAAAACCGGGACAGGGCTTTGATACGCAGTATTTT
CDR3: CASRKPGQGFDTQYF

V: TRBV7-9
J: TRBJ1-1
D: TRBD1
size: .
DNA: TGTGCCAGCAGCCGAGAACAGGGGATCAACACTGAAGCTTTCTTT
CDR3: CASSREQGINTEAFF

V: TRBV7-2
J: TRBJ1-5
D: .
size: few
DNA: TGTGCCAGCAGCTCGAGGGTGGGTGGGAATCAGCCCCAGCATTTT
CDR3: CASSSRVGGNQPQHF

V: TRBV27
J: TRBJ1-5
D: TRBD1
size: .
DNA: TGTGCCAGCAGTACATCCACAGGGGGAAGGCTTCAGCCCCAGCATTTT
CDR3: CASSTSTGGRLQPQHF

V: TRBV28
J: TRBJ2-3
D: .
size: few
DNA: TGTGCCAGCAGTTTTGTGGCAGATACGCAGTATTTT
CDR3: CASSFVADTQYF

V: TRBV7-2
J: TRBJ2-3
D: .
size: .
DNA: TGTGCCAGCAGCTTAAGGGGCGGCCGTAGCACAGATACGCAGTATTTT
CDR3: CASSLRGGRSTDTQYF

V: TRBV29-1
J: TRBJ1-4
D: .
size: few
DNA: TGCAGCGGACAGAGTAATGAAAAACTGTTTTTT
CDR3: CSGQSNEKLFF

V: TRBV5-1
J: TRBJ2-3
D: .
size: .
DNA: TGCGCCAGCAGCGTGGGTATAACAGATACGCAGTATTTT
CDR3: CASSVGITDTQYF

V: TRBV11-2
J: TRBJ2-5
D: .
size: .
DNA: TGTGCCAGCAGCCCCCTCGACCGAGAGACCCAGTACTTC
CDR3: CASSPLDRETQYF

V: TRBV27
J: TRBJ2-7
D: .
size: .
DNA: TGTGCCAGCGGCCCGATTTACGAGCAGTACTTC
CDR3: CASGPIYEQYF

V: TRBV4-2
J: TRBJ2-2
D: .
size: .
DNA: TGTGCCAGCAGCACCACTCGCTTGACCGGGGAGCTGTTTTTT
CDR3: CASSTTRLTGELFF

V: TRBV19
J: TRBJ2-7
D: .
size: .
DNA: TGTGCCAGTAGTCCGGGGGTGTCCTACGAGCAGTACTTC
CDR3: CASSPGVSYEQYF

V: TRBV18
J: TRBJ2-1
D: .
size: .
DNA: TGTGCCAGCTCAGAAGCCCTAAGCTCCTACAATGAGCAGTTCTTC
CDR3: CASSEALSSYNEQFF

V: TRBV19
J: TRBJ2-7
D: .
size: once
DNA: TGTGCCAGTATGGGGACATCCTATTACGAGCAGTACTTC
CDR3: CASMGTSYYEQYF

V: TRBV9
J: TRBJ1-2
D: TRBD1
size: .
DNA: TGTGCCAGCAGCGTAGATGGACAGGCGCTCAACTATGGCTACACCTTC
CDR3: CASSVDGQALNYGYTF

V: TRBV19
J: TRBJ2-1
D: .
size: .
DNA: TGTGCCAGTAGTATTGGGGGGCTAACCTACAATGAGCAGTTCTTC
CDR3: CASSIGGLTYNEQFF

V: TRBV27
J: TRBJ2-1
D: .
size: .
DNA: TGTGCCAGCGGATGGAGCTCCTACAATGAGCAGTTCTTC
CDR3: CASGWSSYNEQFF

V: TRBV2
J: TRBJ1-3
D: .
size: .
DNA: TGTGCCAGCAGGTCCGGAAACACCATATATTTT
CDR3: CASRSGNTIYF

V: TRBV5-4
J: TRBJ2-7
D: TRBD1
size: .
DNA: TGTGCCAGCAGCGACGACCGGGACAGGGTTACCTACGAGCAGTACTTC
CDR3: CASSDDRDRVTYEQYF

V: TRBV7-9
J: TRBJ2-1
D: TRBD2
size: .
DNA: TGTGCCAGCAGCCTCCGACTAGCGGGAGTCTACAATGAGCAGTTCTTC
CDR3: CASSLRLAGVYNEQFF

V: TRBV10-2
J: TRBJ2-7
D: .
size: .
DNA: TGCGCCAGCAGCCCTGCTGGGGGCGAGCAGTACTTC
CDR3: CASSPAGGEQYF

V: TRBV5-1
J: TRBJ2-1
D: TRBD1
size: .
DNA: TGCGCCAGCAGCTTCCTCTCCGGGACAGGGGTCAATGAGCAGTTCTTC
CDR3: CASSFLSGTGVNEQFF